Listed below are T cell receptor beta chains from one sample, sequenced in a study of metastatic and nonmetastatic thyroid tumors. TCRdb reanalyzed the PCR reads via MiXCR. The data hold approximately 4,300 clones, with around 32% observed a single time. The sequenced material came from adjacent normal tissue. The receptors come from a male donor with papillary thyroid cancer or a benign thyroid nodule (not recorded which). Some clones in this sample may be carry-over from other donors' samples. Both conserved end residues are part of each CDR3.

v_gene,j_gene,CDR3aa
TRBV5-1,TRBJ2-7,CASSTTGYSEQYF
TRBV7-2,TRBJ2-5,CASSTSQETQYF
TRBV6-1,TRBJ1-2,CASSPGNTVNYGYTF
TRBV5-1,TRBJ1-1,CASSPNPAQGWDTEAFF
TRBV12-3/TRBV12-4,TRBJ1-2,CASSDPGTGASYGYTF
TRBV6-9,TRBJ1-3,CASSYSLQGVGNTIYF
TRBV4-1,TRBJ2-2,CASSQIDRDAGELFF
TRBV15,TRBJ2-7,CGTSRGTGGYYEEYF
TRBV6-4,TRBJ2-1,CASSEGDYNEQFF
TRBV9,TRBJ1-2,CASTSTYSGYTF
TRBV5-1,TRBJ2-1,CASSLVGRNNNEQFF
TRBV11-2,TRBJ2-3,CASSLRTDTQYF
TRBV28,TRBJ2-3,CASSLGLMDPDTQYF
TRBV6-2/TRBV6-3,TRBJ2-5,CASSSLGAAEETQYF
TRBV20-1,TRBJ2-7,CSASSGPQGGYEQYF
TRBV5-1,TRBJ1-1,CASSLQGERTEAFF
TRBV7-8,TRBJ2-5,CASSLAAGGQETQYF
TRBV20-1,TRBJ2-7,CSARTLAGSDEQYF
TRBV18,TRBJ1-2,CASSPNAPGQGVYGYTF
TRBV11-2,TRBJ2-1,CASIGRRSNEQFF
TRBV6-1,TRBJ1-1,CASSVEGPTEAFF
TRBV24-1,TRBJ2-2,CATSDPRGTGPTGELFF
TRBV7-5,TRBJ2-3,CISVPEALMGEDTDTQYF
TRBV12-3/TRBV12-4,TRBJ1-2,CASSRENRENYGYTF
TRBV11-1,TRBJ2-2,CASSFPTSGRDTGELFF
TRBV19,TRBJ2-5,CATRSGTSGTQYF
TRBV19,TRBJ2-7,CASKVAVSSYEQYF
TRBV11-2,TRBJ2-7,CASSAYVGGQTYF
TRBV11-1,TRBJ1-1,CASSLAEGTLIDTEAFF
TRBV4-3,TRBJ2-1,CASSQDWRDHEQFF
TRBV2,TRBJ1-5,CASIVGDRGSNQPQHF
TRBV20-1,TRBJ2-1,CSARDASGLGNEQFF
TRBV28,TRBJ2-7,CASSLYLASGRSEQYF
TRBV19,TRBJ2-1,CASSIDVNLAGDPYNEQFF
TRBV29-1,TRBJ2-1,CSVEDADRSSYNEQFF
TRBV12-3/TRBV12-4,TRBJ1-3,CASSFGAPSGNTIYF
TRBV28,TRBJ1-2,CASSLLGTGYGYTF
TRBV24-1,TRBJ2-1,CATSDTGTSFNEQFF
TRBV28,TRBJ1-1,CASSPMKTGLNTEAFF
TRBV6-1,TRBJ2-3,CASNIQGARDTQYF
TRBV2,TRBJ1-5,CASSEALRGGLGQPQHF
TRBV30,TRBJ2-7,CAWSALAGATYEQYF
TRBV10-3,TRBJ1-5,CAISENTDRGRQPQHF
TRBV5-1,TRBJ2-7,CASSLGQGFSYEQYF
TRBV27,TRBJ2-1,CASSLRGLAGRLGHEQFF
TRBV6-1,TRBJ2-7,CASSGGSVLEQYF
TRBV11-1,TRBJ2-7,CASSLGLSGDLDEQYF
TRBV6-1,TRBJ2-3,CASSEGWTSGSGDTQYF
TRBV2,TRBJ1-2,CASSEVRQGPVVSGGYTF
TRBV20-1,TRBJ2-3,CSARDRQDFTDTQYF
TRBV20-1,TRBJ1-2,CSAWTANYGYTF
TRBV12-3/TRBV12-4,TRBJ1-2,CASSTTGGLDYGYTF
TRBV12-3/TRBV12-4,TRBJ2-2,CASSLSVGLAGYTGELFF
TRBV5-1,TRBJ2-1,CASSPPLAGEQFF
TRBV6-1,TRBJ2-2,CASKRTGTYTGELFF
TRBV28,TRBJ2-1,CASLHGGLSEQFF
TRBV10-3,TRBJ2-1,CAISEPDSSYNEQFF
TRBV6-2/TRBV6-3,TRBJ2-7,CASKSKNFDREQYF
TRBV4-1,TRBJ2-5,CASSQDYGPKKTQYF